This entry features one T cell receptor beta chain sequence. Antigen unknown. Each CDR3 protein gets one entry after TCRdb re-called the RT-PCR reads with MiXCR. Found here are about 780,000 distinct CDR3 sequences, 15% to 20% of them singletons; the top ten hold 9.5% to 13%. J was trimmed by 8 bases and V by 5 bases; bases with no gene match: 11. This CDR3 has 16 residues. Germline CDR1 is MNHNS and CDR2 is SASEGT. The entry originates in a study of response to subunit inactivated influenza vaccine. Study-level points and caveats: Authors suggested few new T cells are recruited by each seasonal influenza vaccination.

This TCR was sampled from a man in his forties or fifties who received an inactivated influenza vaccine. The source material was PBMCs from blood, sampled 5 days after vaccination. The rearrangement links TRBV6-1 to TRBJ2-1; 11 bases align to TRBD1. The CDR3 region has the DNA TGTGCCAGCAGTCCCCTGGGCGGACAGGGGGCGGATGAGCAGTTCTTC. Protein: CASSPLGGQGADEQFF.